Reported below is one TCR beta chain. Treatment defined: oral pan-JAK inhibitor, 5-10 mg twice daily. Peripheral blood, together with lesional scalp punch biopsies, was collected from alopecia areata patients. This specimen comes from a study of CD8+ T cells in alopecia areata. Study information: The share of scalp area affected provided the severity score for treated patients.

The sequencing template was cDNA reverse transcribed from extracted RNA. TCRdb keeps only in-frame clones here, not all; method: immunoSEQ multiplex PCR. Of 130,000 or so clones detected, around 87% appear once; the ten largest clones hold roughly an eighth. The CDR3 covers 12 residues. V dropped 3 bases and J dropped 5 bases, with 7 bases sitting between them. The germline V gene encodes CDR1 MGHRA and CDR2 YSYEKL. This chain uses TRBV4-1 with TRBJ1-1, with D uncertain. The TCR was taken from a human donor with alopecia areata. The material was CD8+ T cells sorted from blood, obtained at week 4, from a patient treated with tofacitinib. The CDR3 region has the DNA TGCGCCAGCAGCCAGCCGGGAACTGAAGCTTTCTTT. The encoded protein is CASSQPGTEAFF.